These 20 T cell receptor beta chains share one sample of origin, sequenced in a study of T-cell memory formation after mild COVID-19. Each CDR3 protein is one row after TCRdb ran MiXCR on the 5' RACE reads. The sample has around 310,000 distinct CDR3 sequences; 14% are singletons. The sequencing input was PBMCs or a T cell subset sorted from them (not recorded which). These receptors originate from a young man who had mild COVID-19 (a few samples of this study predate the infection). Cell type and time point are not known.

The table lists this clonotype with a few counts. The chain combines TRBV7-2 with TRBJ2-5; D call uncertain. V was pared by 3 bases and J by 7 bases, with 6 bases between. The CDR3 length is 11 residues. CDR1 is SGHTA and CDR2 is FQGNSA in the germline V gene. The CDR3 loop is CASSFFGTQYF. As DNA, the CDR3 is TGTGCCAGCAGCTTTTTTGGGACCCAGTACTTC.

The rearrangement joins TRBV12-3 or TRBV12-4 to TRBJ1-1; possible D gene TRBD1, 5 bases. Trimming took off 3 bases at V and 0 bases at J, with 14 bases between the two ends. CDR3 length: 16 amino acids. DNA of the CDR3: TGTGCCAGCAGTTTTGGGAGGGGATACATGAACACTGAAGCTTTCTTT. The encoded protein is CASSFGRGYMNTEAFF.

This clonotype was counted ten times or more. A junction boundary mismatches the germline segment, possibly from a read error. The CDR3 spells CASSLDSQETQYF. CDR3 DNA sequence: TGCGCCAGCAGCTTGGACAGCCAAGAGACCCAGTACTTC. The chain carries TRBV12-3 or TRBV12-4 and TRBJ2-5; D possibly corresponds to TRBD1 (6 bases). CDR3 length: 13 amino acids.

Only a few counts were recorded for this clonotype. V gene TRBV20-1 combines with J gene TRBJ2-7; D is possibly TRBD2 (5 bases). The CDR3 has 11 residues. Trimming pared 3 bases from V and 6 bases from J, leaving 9 bases between. In germline, CDR1 is DFQATT, CDR2 SNEGSKA (reference sequence). Here the CDR3 reads CSASSGFEQYF. The CDR3 DNA follows: TGCAGTGCTAGTTCGGGATTCGAGCAGTACTTC.

This clonotype was counted between two and nine times. The chain links TRBV12-3 or TRBV12-4 to TRBJ1-2; D is possibly TRBD1 (5 bases). The germline V and J ends were trimmed by 3 bases and 7 bases, with 12 bases remaining between them. The CDR3 sequence is 13 residues long. The DNA of the CDR3 is TGTGCCAGCAGTTTGGTCCCGAGGGGTGGCTACACCTTC. This translates into CASSLVPRGGYTF.

There are a few counts of this clonotype. The chain uses TRBV6-5 and TRBJ1-1; TRBD1 is a possible D gene (6 bases). This CDR3 is 14 amino acids long. Trimming removed 2 bases from V and 5 bases from J, with 12 bases in between. Germline loops: CDR1 MNHEY, CDR2 SVGAGI. The CDR3 coding sequence is TGTGCCAGCAGTTACGACAGGATTTTGACTGAAGCTTTCTTT. Translating it yields CASSYDRILTEAFF.

The rearrangement uses TRBV6-5 and TRBJ1-1; a weak D match, TRBD1 (6 bases). CDR3 length equals 15 residues. V was cut by 1 base and J by 6 bases, with 15 bases left in between. The germline CDR1 and CDR2 sequences are MNHEY and SVGAGI. The CDR3 region is CASSYLRGGLSEAFF. In nucleotides, the CDR3 is TGTGCCAGCAGTTACTTGAGAGGGGGGCTCTCTGAAGCTTTCTTT.

The V call is TRBV28, the J call TRBJ2-1; 9 nucleotides agree with TRBD2. The CDR3 totals 16 residues. The germline V gene encodes CDR1 MDHEN and CDR2 SYDVKM. V gave up 6 bases and J gave up 5 bases; unmatched junction bases: 11. CDR3 sequence: CASRPSGTSPHNEQFF. CDR3 bases: TGTGCCAGCAGACCGTCCGGGACTAGCCCCCACAATGAGCAGTTCTTC.

The CDR3 spells CASSYSNREMEYF. The CDR3 region has the DNA TGTGCCAGCAGTTACTCGAATAGGGAGATGGAGTATTTT. The chain employs TRBV6-2 or TRBV6-3 and TRBJ2-3; TRBD2 might be the D (5 bases). Germline values: CDR1 MNHEY, CDR2 SVGEGT. The CDR3 length is 13 residues. V gave up 0 bases and J gave up 13 bases, with 14 bases separating them.

CDR3 amino acids: CASSPLAGREQYF. For the CDR3, the DNA is TGTGCCAGCAGCCCACTAGCGGGTCGGGAGCAGTACTTC. The chain couples TRBV7-3 to TRBJ2-7; 9 bases match TRBD2. V trimming: 5 bases; J trimming: 7 bases; junction bases outside the gene matches: 6. The germline gives CDR1 SGHTA, CDR2 FQGTGA. CDR3 length equals 13 residues.

This clonotype was seen at least ten times. This chain joins TRBV6-5 and TRBJ2-1; possible D gene TRBD1, 5 bases. The CDR3 has 15 residues. Germline CDR1 reads MNHEY; CDR2 reads SVGAGI. V was trimmed by 5 bases and J by 2 bases, leaving 13 bases between them. Here the CDR3 DNA reads TGTGCCAGCAGTCGACAGATCACCACCTACAATGAGCAGTTCTTC. It codes for CASSRQITTYNEQFF.

The table lists this clonotype with a few counts. The J gene is TRBJ2-1, the V gene TRBV4-1; TRBD2 might be the D (7 bases). The CDR3 covers 13 residues. CDR1 MGHRA and CDR2 YSYEKL come from the germline V gene. V gave up 6 bases and J gave up 10 bases, with 16 bases separating them. The DNA for the CDR3 is TGCGCCAGCAGAAAAGGGGGGGGCTTAGAGCAGTTCTTC. Translating it yields CASRKGGGLEQFF.

The chain carries TRBV7-2 and TRBJ2-7; D gene uncertain. From germline, CDR1 is SGHTA and CDR2 FQGNSA. The CDR3 is 13 residues long. Trimming removed 1 base from V and 5 bases from J, with 9 bases in between. The CDR3 sequence: CASSLGPNNEQYF. Written as DNA, the CDR3 is TGTGCCAGCAGCTTAGGGCCAAATAACGAGCAGTACTTC.

This clonotype was seen only a few times. The V gene is TRBV30, the J gene TRBJ2-7; D is unclear. CDR3 length: 14 residues. The V end lost 2 bases, the J end lost 4 bases, and 15 bases lay between the germline ends. From germline, CDR1 is GTSNPN and CDR2 SVGIG (reference sequence). In DNA, the CDR3 is TGTGCCTGGAGTAGAGGACCTGGGCTTTACGAGCAGTACTTC. Amino acid sequence: CAWSRGPGLYEQYF. Full variable domain (missing parts from reference TRBV30 and TRBJ2-7): SQTIHQWPATLVQPVGSPLSLECTVEGTSNPNLYWYRQAAGRGLQLLFYSVGIGQISSEVPQNLSASRPQDRQFILSSKKLLLSDSGFYLCAWSRGPGLYEQYFGPGTRLTVT.

This clonotype was recorded a few times. V is TRBV5-1 and J is TRBJ1-6, with D unresolved. The CDR3 has 13 amino acids. Germline V gene sequence: CDR1 SGHRS, CDR2 YFSETQ. The V end lost 4 bases, the J end lost 6 bases, and 8 bases lay between the germline ends. This CDR3 is CASSVRSNSPLHF. CDR3 DNA: TGCGCCAGCAGCGTCAGGAGTAATTCACCCCTCCACTTT.

This clonotype was recorded a few times. This chain connects TRBV7-2 to TRBJ1-6; TRBD1 is a possible D gene (5 bases). Trimming took off 3 bases at V and 8 bases at J, with 11 bases between the two ends. CDR3 length equals 14 residues. Germline V gene sequence: CDR1 SGHTA, CDR2 FQGNSA. The CDR3 DNA sequence: TGTGCCAGCAGCTTGGGGGGACGGGATTCACCCCTCCACTTT. Amino acids: CASSLGGRDSPLHF.

V is TRBV11-2 and J is TRBJ2-7, with D tentatively TRBD2 (6 bases). Germline V lookup: CDR1 SGHAT, CDR2 FQNNGV. The CDR3 length is 14 residues. Trimming removed 3 bases at V and 7 bases at J, with 16 bases between. CDR3 coding DNA: TGTGCCAGCAGCTTTAGTCTGTCCGGGGGTGAGCAGTACTTC. Translated: CASSFSLSGGEQYF.

For this clonotype: This likely came from a read error, as a far larger clone is one base away. In DNA form, the CDR3 reads TGCGCCAGCAGCTTGGTTGGGACTGAAGCTTACTTT. This sequence encodes CASSLVGTEAYF. The rearrangement joins TRBV5-1 to TRBJ1-1; tentative D call: TRBD1 (5 bases). Germline CDR1 is SGHRS and CDR2 is YFSETQ. This CDR3 spans 12 amino acids.

This clonotype was seen ten or more times. The rearrangement links TRBV6-5 to TRBJ2-2; D is tentatively TRBD1 or TRBD2 (5 bases each). The V end was cut by 4 bases, the J end by 3 bases, with 12 bases between. The V gene's germline CDR1 is MNHEY and CDR2 SVGAGI. This CDR3 contains 15 residues. The CDR3 protein is CASSLGRIHTGELFF. The CDR3, as DNA: TGTGCCAGCAGTTTGGGACGGATCCACACCGGGGAGCTGTTTTTT.

The V gene is TRBV5-4, the J gene TRBJ2-7, with TRBD2 matching 12 bases. Germline V gene sequence: CDR1 SGHNT, CDR2 YYREEE (reference sequence). This CDR3 contains 15 residues. J was trimmed by 1 base and V by 5 bases; bases with no gene match: 4. This chain's CDR3 is CASSLAGGNSYEQYF. Here the CDR3 DNA reads TGTGCCAGCAGTCTAGCGGGGGGGAATTCCTACGAGCAGTACTTC.